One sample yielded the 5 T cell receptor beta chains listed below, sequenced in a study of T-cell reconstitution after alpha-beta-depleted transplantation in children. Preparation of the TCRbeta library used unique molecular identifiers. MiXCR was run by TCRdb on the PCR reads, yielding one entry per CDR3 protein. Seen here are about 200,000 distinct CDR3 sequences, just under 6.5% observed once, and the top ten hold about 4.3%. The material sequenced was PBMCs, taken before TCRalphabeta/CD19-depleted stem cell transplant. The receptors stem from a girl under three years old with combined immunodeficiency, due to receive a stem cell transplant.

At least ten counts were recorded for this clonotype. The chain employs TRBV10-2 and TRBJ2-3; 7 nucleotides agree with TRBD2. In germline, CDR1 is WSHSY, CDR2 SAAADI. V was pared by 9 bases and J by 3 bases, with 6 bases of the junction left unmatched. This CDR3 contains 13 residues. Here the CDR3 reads CASGEGRTDTQYF. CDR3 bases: TGCGCCAGTGGGGAGGGGAGGACAGATACGCAGTATTTT.

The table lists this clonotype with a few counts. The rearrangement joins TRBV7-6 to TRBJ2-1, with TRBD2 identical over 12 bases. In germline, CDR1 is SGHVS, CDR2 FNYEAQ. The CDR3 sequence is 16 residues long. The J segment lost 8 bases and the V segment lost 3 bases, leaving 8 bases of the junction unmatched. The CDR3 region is CASSFRLAGEFDEQFF. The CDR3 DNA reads TGTGCCAGCAGCTTCCGACTAGCGGGAGAATTCGATGAGCAGTTCTTC.

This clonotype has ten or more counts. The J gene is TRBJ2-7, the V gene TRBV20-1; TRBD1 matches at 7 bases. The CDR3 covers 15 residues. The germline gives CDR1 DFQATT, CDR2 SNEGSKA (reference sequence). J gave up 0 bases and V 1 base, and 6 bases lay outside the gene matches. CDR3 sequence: CSARVPTGSSYEQYF. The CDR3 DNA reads TGCAGTGCTAGAGTACCGACAGGGTCCTCCTACGAGCAGTACTTC.

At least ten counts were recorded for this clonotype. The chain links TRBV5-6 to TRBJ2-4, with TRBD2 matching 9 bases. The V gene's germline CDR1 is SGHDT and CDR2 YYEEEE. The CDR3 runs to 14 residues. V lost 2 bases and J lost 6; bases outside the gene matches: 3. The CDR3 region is CASSFVAGVNIQYF. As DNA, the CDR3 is TGTGCCAGCAGCTTCGTAGCGGGAGTAAACATTCAGTACTTC.

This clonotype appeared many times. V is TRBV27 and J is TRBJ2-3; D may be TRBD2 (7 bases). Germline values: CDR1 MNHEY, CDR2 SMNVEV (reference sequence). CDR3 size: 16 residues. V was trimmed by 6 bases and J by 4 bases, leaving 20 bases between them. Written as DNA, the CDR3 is TGTGCCAGCAGGTTTGGACTGGGGGGGCCGTCAGATACGCAGTATTTT. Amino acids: CASRFGLGGPSDTQYF.